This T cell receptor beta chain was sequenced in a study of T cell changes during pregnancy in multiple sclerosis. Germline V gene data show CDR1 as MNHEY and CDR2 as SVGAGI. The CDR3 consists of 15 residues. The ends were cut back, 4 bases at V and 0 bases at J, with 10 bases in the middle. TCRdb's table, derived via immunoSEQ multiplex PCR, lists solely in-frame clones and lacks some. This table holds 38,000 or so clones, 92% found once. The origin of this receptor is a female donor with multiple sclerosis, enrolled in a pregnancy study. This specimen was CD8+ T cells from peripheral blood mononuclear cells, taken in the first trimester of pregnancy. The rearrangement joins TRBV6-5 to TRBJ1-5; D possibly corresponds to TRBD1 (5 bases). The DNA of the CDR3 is TGTGCCAGCAGTTCCAACAGGTATAGCAATCAGCCCCAGCATTTT. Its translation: CASSSNRYSNQPQHF.